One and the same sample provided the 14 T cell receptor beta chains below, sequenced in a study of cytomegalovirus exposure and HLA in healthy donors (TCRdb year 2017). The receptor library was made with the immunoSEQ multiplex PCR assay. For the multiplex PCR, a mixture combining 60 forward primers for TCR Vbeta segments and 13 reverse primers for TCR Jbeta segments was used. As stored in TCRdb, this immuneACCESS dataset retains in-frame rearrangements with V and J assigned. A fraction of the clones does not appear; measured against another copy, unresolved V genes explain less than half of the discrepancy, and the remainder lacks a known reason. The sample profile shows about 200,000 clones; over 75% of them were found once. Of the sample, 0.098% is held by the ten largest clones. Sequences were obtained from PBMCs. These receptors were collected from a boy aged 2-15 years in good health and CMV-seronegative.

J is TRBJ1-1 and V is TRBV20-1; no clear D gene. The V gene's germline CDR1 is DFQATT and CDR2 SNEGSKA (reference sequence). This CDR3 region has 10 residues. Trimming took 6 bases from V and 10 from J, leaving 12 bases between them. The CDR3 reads CSAWRVGAFF. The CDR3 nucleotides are TGCAGTGCATGGAGGGTTGGAGCTTTCTTT.

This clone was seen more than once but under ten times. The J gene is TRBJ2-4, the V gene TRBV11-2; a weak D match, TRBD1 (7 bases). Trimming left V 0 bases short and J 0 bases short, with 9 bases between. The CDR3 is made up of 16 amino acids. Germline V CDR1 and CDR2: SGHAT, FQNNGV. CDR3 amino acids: CASSLDQGGAKNIQYF. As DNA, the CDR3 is TGTGCCAGCAGCTTAGATCAGGGGGGAGCCAAAAACATTCAGTACTTC. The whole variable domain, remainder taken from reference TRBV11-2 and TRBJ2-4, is EAGVAQSPRYKIIEKRQSVAFWCNPISGHATLYWYQQILGQGPKLLIQFQNNGVVDDSQLPKDRFSAERLKGVDSTLKIQPAKLEDSAVYLCASSLDQGGAKNIQYFGAGTRLSVL.

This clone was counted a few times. CDR3 sequence (DNA): TGTGCCAGCAGCTTAGGCAGTCACCATCAGCCCCAGCATTTT. Protein sequence: CASSLGSHHQPQHF. The chain employs TRBV13 and TRBJ1-5; D gene unclear. This CDR3 spans 14 amino acids. Germline assignment: CDR1 PRHDT and CDR2 FYEKMQ (reference sequence). V shed 0 bases and J shed 5 bases, with 8 bases lying between them.

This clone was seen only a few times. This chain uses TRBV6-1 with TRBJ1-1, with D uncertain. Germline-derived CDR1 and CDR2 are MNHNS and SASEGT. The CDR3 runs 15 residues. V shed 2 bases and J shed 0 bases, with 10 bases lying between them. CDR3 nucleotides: TGTGCCAGCAGTGAATACGAGGAAATGAACACTGAAGCTTTCTTT. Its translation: CASSEYEEMNTEAFF.

CDR3 sequence (DNA): TGCGCCAGCAGCCCTCGGACAGGCCCCGGGAAATACGAGCAGTACTTC. Protein: CASSPRTGPGKYEQYF. The chain is built from TRBV5-1 and TRBJ2-7, with 7 bases identical to TRBD1. Germline V gives CDR1 SGHRS, CDR2 YFSETQ. The CDR3 is made up of 16 amino acids. V trimming: 4 bases; J trimming: 4 bases; junction bases outside the gene matches: 14. Variable domain in full (rest from reference TRBV5-1 and TRBJ2-7): KAGVTQTPRYLIKTRGQQVTLSCSPISGHRSVSWYQQTPGQGLQFLFEYFSETQRNKGNFPGRFSGRQFSNSRSEMNVSTLELGDSALYLCASSPRTGPGKYEQYFGPGTRLTVT.

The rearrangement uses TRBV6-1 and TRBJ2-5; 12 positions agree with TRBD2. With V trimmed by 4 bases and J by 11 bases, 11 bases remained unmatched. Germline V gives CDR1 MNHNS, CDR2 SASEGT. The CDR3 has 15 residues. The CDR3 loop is CASSAALAGGREQYF. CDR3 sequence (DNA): TGTGCCAGCAGTGCCGCACTAGCGGGGGGCCGGGAGCAGTACTTC.

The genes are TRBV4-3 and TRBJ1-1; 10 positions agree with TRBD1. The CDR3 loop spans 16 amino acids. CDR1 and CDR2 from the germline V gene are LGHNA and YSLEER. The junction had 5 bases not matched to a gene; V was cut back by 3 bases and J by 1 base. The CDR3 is CASSQGTGASNTEAFF. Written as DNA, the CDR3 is TGCGCCAGCAGCCAGGGGACAGGGGCCTCGAACACTGAAGCTTTCTTT.

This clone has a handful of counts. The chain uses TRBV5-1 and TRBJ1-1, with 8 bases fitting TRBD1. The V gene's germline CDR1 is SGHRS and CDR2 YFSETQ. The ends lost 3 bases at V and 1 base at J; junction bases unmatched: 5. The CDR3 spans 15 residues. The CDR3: CASSSGTGANTEAFF. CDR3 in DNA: TGCGCCAGCAGCTCCGGGACAGGAGCGAACACTGAAGCTTTCTTT.

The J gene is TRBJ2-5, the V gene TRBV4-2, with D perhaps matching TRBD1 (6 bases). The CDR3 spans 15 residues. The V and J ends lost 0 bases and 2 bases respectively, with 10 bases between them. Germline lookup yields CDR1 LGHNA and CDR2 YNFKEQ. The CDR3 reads CASSQDGQSQETQYF. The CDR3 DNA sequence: TGTGCCAGCAGCCAAGACGGACAGAGTCAAGAGACCCAGTACTTC.

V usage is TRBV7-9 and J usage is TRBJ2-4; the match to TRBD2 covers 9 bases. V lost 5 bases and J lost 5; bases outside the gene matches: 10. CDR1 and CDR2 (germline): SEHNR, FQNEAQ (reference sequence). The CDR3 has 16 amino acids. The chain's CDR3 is CASSREFIAGENIQYF. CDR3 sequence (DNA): TGTGCCAGCAGCCGAGAATTTATAGCGGGGGAAAACATTCAGTACTTC.

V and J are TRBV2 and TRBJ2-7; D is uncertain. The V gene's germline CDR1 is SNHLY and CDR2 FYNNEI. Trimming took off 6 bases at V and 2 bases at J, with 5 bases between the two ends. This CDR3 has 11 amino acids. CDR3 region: CASRLTYEQYF. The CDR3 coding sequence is TGTGCCAGCAGATTAACCTACGAGCAGTACTTC.

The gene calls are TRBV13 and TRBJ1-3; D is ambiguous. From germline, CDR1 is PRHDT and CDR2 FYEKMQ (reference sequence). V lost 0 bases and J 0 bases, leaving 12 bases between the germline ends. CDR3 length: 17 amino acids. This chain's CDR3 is CASSLGNAGVSGNTIYF. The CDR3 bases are TGTGCCAGCAGCTTAGGGAACGCAGGCGTCTCTGGAAACACCATATATTTT.

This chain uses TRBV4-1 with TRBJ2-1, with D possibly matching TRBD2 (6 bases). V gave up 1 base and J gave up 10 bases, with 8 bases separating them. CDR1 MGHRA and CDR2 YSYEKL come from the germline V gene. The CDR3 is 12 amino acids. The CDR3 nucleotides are TGCGCCAGCAGCCAAGTCGCGGGGGAGCAGTTCTTC. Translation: CASSQVAGEQFF.

CDR3 amino acids: CASSASGGYNEQFF. For the CDR3, the DNA is TGTGCCAGCAGCGCTAGCGGGGGGTACAATGAGCAGTTCTTC. This chain links TRBV7-2 with TRBJ2-1; 11 nucleotides agree with TRBD2. V gave up 5 bases and J gave up 4 bases; unmatched junction bases: 1. The germline V gene has CDR1 SGHTA and CDR2 FQGNSA. CDR3 length: 14 residues.